These 25 T cell receptor beta chains came from one sample sequenced in a study of OX40 agonist ivuxolimab in advanced cancers. Here immunoSEQ multiplex PCR was the method, and the copy in TCRdb shows in-frame clones only, minus some. The repertoire holds roughly 56,000 clones, with 84% as singletons. The sequencing used CD4+ or CD8+ T cells sorted from blood, collected in a trial of the OX40 agonist ivuxolimab. These receptors came from an adult with an advanced solid tumor such as melanoma, head and neck, liver or kidney cancer.

The chain has TRBV14 and TRBJ1-2, with D possibly TRBD1 on 6 matching bases. The ends were cut back, 3 bases at V and 4 bases at J, with 9 bases in the middle. The CDR3 contains 13 residues. From germline, CDR1 is SGHDN and CDR2 FVKESK. CDR3: CASSHRTAYGYTF. In nucleotides, the CDR3 is TGTGCCAGCAGCCACCGGACAGCCTATGGCTACACCTTC.

V is TRBV7-3 and J is TRBJ2-2; no clear D. V was cut by 6 bases and J by 0 bases, with 8 bases left in between. Germline lookup yields CDR1 SGHTA and CDR2 FQGTGA. The length of the CDR3 is 14 residues. The CDR3 reads CASRSTPNTGELFF. The DNA for the CDR3 is TGTGCCAGCAGGAGTACACCGAACACCGGGGAGCTGTTTTTT. Complete variable domain (other parts from reference TRBV7-3 and TRBJ2-2): GAGVSQTPSNKVTEKGKYVELRCDPISGHTALYWYRQSLGQGPEFLIYFQGTGAADDSGLPNDRFFAVRPEGSVSTLKIQRTERGDSAVYLCASRSTPNTGELFFGEGSRLTVL.

This clone was seen a single time. The V gene is TRBV10-3, the J gene TRBJ2-1; D remains ambiguous. Germline V gene sequence: CDR1 ENHRY, CDR2 SYGVKD. This CDR3 has 12 residues. With 5 bases removed from V and 8 bases from J, the gap between germline ends came to 10 bases. In DNA form, the CDR3 reads TGTGCCATCAGTTCCCCCCAGTATGAGCAGTTCTTC. This gives the protein CAISSPQYEQFF.

This clone has a handful of counts. The chain employs TRBV4-1 and TRBJ2-7, with unresolved D. Germline values: CDR1 MGHRA, CDR2 YSYEKL. The CDR3 consists of 17 residues. V was pared by 0 bases and J by 3 bases, with 18 bases between. The CDR3: CASSQDSLRWIHYEQYF. In DNA form, the CDR3 reads TGCGCCAGCAGCCAAGATAGCCTCCGGTGGATACACTACGAGCAGTACTTC.

The V call is TRBV10-2, the J call TRBJ2-1; D gene uncertain. The V end was cut by 4 bases, the J end by 12 bases, with 10 bases between. This CDR3 comprises 11 residues. The germline gives CDR1 WSHSY, CDR2 SAAADI. In nucleotides, the CDR3 is TGCGCCAGCAGTGTAGGTGAAAGGCAGTTCTTC. Translation gives CASSVGERQFF.

The gene calls are TRBV28 and TRBJ1-3; tentative D call: TRBD1 (5 bases). The germline V gene has CDR1 MDHEN and CDR2 SYDVKM. The CDR3 is 14 residues long. Trimming removed 2 bases at V and 2 bases at J, with 7 bases between. This chain's CDR3 is CASSLGGAGNTIYF. DNA of the CDR3: TGTGCCAGCAGTTTAGGGGGAGCTGGAAACACCATATATTTT.

This clone is a singleton in its sample. The chain uses TRBV27 and TRBJ2-7; TRBD1 aligns across 8 bases. The germline V gene has CDR1 MNHEY and CDR2 SMNVEV (reference sequence). Unmatched junction bases numbered 10, after V lost 6 bases and J lost 9 bases. This CDR3 region has 13 residues. The CDR3 DNA reads TGTGCCAGCAGACCGGGGCAGGGGGCAGTGCAGTACTTC. Protein: CASRPGQGAVQYF.

This chain links TRBV29-1 with TRBJ2-7, with 7 bases lining up with TRBD1. This CDR3 is built from 11 residues. The germline CDR1 and CDR2 sequences are SQVTM and ANQGSEA. V lost 4 bases to trimming and J lost 5 bases; unmatched junction nucleotides: 2. CDR3 DNA: TGCAGCGTTGGACAGGGCCACGAGCAGTACTTC. It encodes CSVGQGHEQYF.

The chain recombines TRBV11-2 with TRBJ2-7; tentative D call: TRBD1 (5 bases). The ends were cut back, 7 bases at V and 2 bases at J, with 12 bases in the middle. The CDR3 is made up of 13 amino acids. Germline values: CDR1 SGHAT, CDR2 FQNNGV. The DNA for the CDR3 is TGTGCCAGCAAACAGGCAAACGCCTACGAGCAGTACTTC. Protein: CASKQANAYEQYF.

The rearrangement uses TRBV5-1 and TRBJ2-1; D unresolved. This CDR3 contains 11 residues. Trimming pared 0 bases from V and 8 bases from J, leaving 3 bases between. Germline V gene sequence: CDR1 SGHRS, CDR2 YFSETQ. The CDR3 region is CASSLEYEQFF. The CDR3 bases are TGCGCCAGCAGCTTGGAATATGAGCAGTTCTTC.

The V and J genes are TRBV11-2 and TRBJ2-3; D unclear. Germline V gene data show CDR1 as SGHAT and CDR2 as FQNNGV. The CDR3 is 17 amino acids. V gave up 0 bases and J gave up 0 bases, with 13 bases separating them. The CDR3 protein is CASSLEGSGTSTDTQYF. The CDR3 nucleotides are TGTGCCAGCAGCTTAGAAGGGTCCGGAACAAGCACAGATACGCAGTATTTT.

The chain joins TRBV18 to TRBJ2-1; 8 bases map to TRBD1. J lost 0 bases, V lost 2 bases, and 0 bases had no gene match. CDR1 and CDR2 (germline): KGHSH, LQKENI. The CDR3 has 15 amino acids. The CDR3 DNA follows: TGTGCCAGCTCACCAGACAGGGGCTCCTACAATGAGCAGTTCTTC. It is translated as CASSPDRGSYNEQFF.

This chain joins TRBV11-1 and TRBJ2-7; 10 bases align to TRBD1. The CDR3 extends over 16 amino acids. Germline trimming cut 4 bases from V and 2 bases from J; bases unmatched to any gene: 8. Per germline, CDR1 SGHAT and CDR2 FQDESV (reference sequence). DNA of the CDR3: TGTGCCAGCAGCTCAGGGACAGGGGAATACCCCTACGAGCAGTACTTC. Its protein is CASSSGTGEYPYEQYF.

As for this clone: Distinct nucleotide sequences in the sample also encode this CDR3. This rearrangement joins TRBV6-1 to TRBJ2-7; D unresolved. Trimming shortened V by 4 bases and J by 2 bases, and 3 bases separated the two germline ends. Germline V gives CDR1 MNHNS, CDR2 SASEGT. The CDR3 contains 11 residues. CDR3 nucleotides: TGTGCCAGCAGTGGTGCCTACGAGCAGTACTTC. Translating gives CASSGAYEQYF.

The chain recombines TRBV7-2 with TRBJ2-1; no definite D call. This CDR3 region has 12 residues. CDR1 and CDR2 (germline): SGHTA, FQGNSA. V lost 4 bases to trimming and J lost 9 bases, with 10 bases between them. The CDR3 bases are TGTGCCAGCAGCTCGGTCCTGATTGAGCAGTTCTTC. Translated, it gives CASSSVLIEQFF.

This clone has a single count. The chain uses TRBV11-2 and TRBJ2-7; the D gene is possibly TRBD1 (6 bases). The germline V and J ends were trimmed by 1 base and 3 bases, with 13 bases remaining between them. Germline loops: CDR1 SGHAT, CDR2 FQNNGV. There are 15 residues in the CDR3. CDR3 sequence (DNA): TGTGCCAGCAGCTTAGTTGCAGGGGCCGACTACGAGCAGTACTTC. Its protein product is CASSLVAGADYEQYF. The full variable domain, rest sourced from reference TRBV11-2 and TRBJ2-7, is EAGVAQSPRYKIIEKRQSVAFWCNPISGHATLYWYQQILGQGPKLLIQFQNNGVVDDSQLPKDRFSAERLKGVDSTLKIQPAKLEDSAVYLCASSLVAGADYEQYFGPGTRLTVT.

The rearrangement uses TRBV5-1 and TRBJ2-2; 10 bases fit TRBD1. Germline-derived CDR1 and CDR2 are SGHRS and YFSETQ. There are 14 residues in the CDR3. Trimming cost V 5 bases and J 4 bases; bases outside gene matches: 2. The CDR3 spells CASSRDRGTGELFF. CDR3 DNA sequence: TGCGCCAGCAGTCGGGACAGGGGCACCGGGGAGCTGTTTTTT.

The genes are TRBV30 and TRBJ2-1, with D hard to call. This CDR3 contains 11 residues. CDR1 is GTSNPN and CDR2 is SVGIG in the germline V gene (reference sequence). V gave up 3 bases and J gave up 15 bases, with 15 bases separating them. The DNA of the CDR3 is TGTGCCTGGAGCCCCGCCGAGCGTCCGTTCTTC. Translated, it gives CAWSPAERPFF.

This chain uses TRBV9 with TRBJ2-7; a possible D gene is TRBD2 (7 bases). The CDR3 is 15 residues long. Germline CDR1 SGDLS, CDR2 YYNGEE. The V end was cut by 2 bases, the J end by 0 bases, with 12 bases between. CDR3: CASSVGGLFSYEQYF. As DNA, the CDR3 is TGTGCCAGCAGCGTCGGGGGGCTATTCTCCTACGAGCAGTACTTC.

This clone was seen a single time. The CDR3: CASSPEGGNNEQFF. The CDR3 DNA reads TGTGCCAGCTCACCAGAAGGGGGAAACAATGAGCAGTTCTTC. The chain has TRBV18 and TRBJ2-1, with a possible D match to TRBD1 (6 bases). Germline loops: CDR1 KGHSH, CDR2 LQKENI. The V end lost 2 bases, the J end lost 5 bases, and 10 bases lay between the germline ends. The CDR3 consists of 14 residues.

V gene TRBV6-1 combines with J gene TRBJ2-1; TRBD1 might be the D (5 bases). V lost 1 base to trimming and J lost 4 bases, with 8 bases between them. CDR1 MNHNS and CDR2 SASEGT come from the germline V gene. CDR3 length: 14 amino acids. In DNA form, the CDR3 reads TGTGCCAGCAGTGAAGGGGCAGGGTACAATGAGCAGTTCTTC. It specifies CASSEGAGYNEQFF.

This clone has more than one count but fewer than ten. The CDR3 reads CASSGGTRALNTIYF. CDR3 sequence (DNA): TGTGCCAGCAGCGGGGGGACAAGGGCCTTGAACACCATATATTTT. J is TRBJ1-3 and V is TRBV5-5, with D possibly matching TRBD1 (6 bases). Germline V gene data show CDR1 as SGHKS and CDR2 as YYEKEE (reference sequence). The CDR3 spans 15 residues. Trimming cost V 4 bases and J 7 bases, with 18 bases left between them.

The genes are TRBV29-1 and TRBJ1-5; D may be TRBD1 (5 bases). The CDR3 consists of 14 residues. The V and J ends lost 6 bases and 6 bases respectively, with 18 bases between them. Germline V gene data show CDR1 as SQVTM and CDR2 as ANQGSEA. The CDR3 spells CSVLLGGSGQPQHF. Written as DNA, the CDR3 is TGCAGCGTCCTCCTCGGGGGAAGCGGTCAGCCCCAGCATTTT.

CDR3 in DNA: TGTGCCAGCAGCCCCCCCCGGGGTCAAGCGGGTATTAACACTGAAGCTTTCTTT. Protein sequence: CASSPPRGQAGINTEAFF. J is TRBJ1-1 and V is TRBV5-4; the D is unclear. The CDR3 has 18 residues. Germline V gene data show CDR1 as SGHNT and CDR2 as YYREEE (reference sequence). Trimming pared 4 bases from V and 2 bases from J, leaving 24 bases between.

Turning to this clone: The junction departs from germline at one end; a sequencing error may be responsible. The chain is built from TRBV28 and TRBJ2-7; D may be TRBD1 or TRBD2 (7 bases each). The CDR3 totals 14 residues. Germline lookup yields CDR1 MDHEN and CDR2 SYDVKM. CDR3 in DNA: TGTGTCAGCAGTTCCCGGGGAGGGGGCCACGAGCAGTACTTC. Translation: CVSSSRGGGHEQYF.